This paragraph covers one T cell receptor (beta chain) sequence. Germline V gene data show CDR1 as SGHRS and CDR2 as YFSETQ. The CDR3 length is 14 residues. Trimming cost V 5 bases and J 5 bases; bases outside gene matches: 6. The data were obtained in a study of blood T cell repertoires in COVID-19. Looking at the study overall: PBMCs, B-cell-depleted T cells, or T cells were the source of the cDNA or gDNA that made up the material.

Assay used: immunoSEQ multiplex PCR; TCRdb lists only in-frame clones, some missing. The table records almost 500,000 clones, roughly nine tenths of them present only once. The J gene is TRBJ1-2, the V gene TRBV5-1; 10 bases align to TRBD1. This receptor was identified in an older woman who had recovered from COVID-19. Sequencing was carried out using PBMCs or T cells enriched from blood (not recorded which). CDR3 region: CASRRGTGVYGYTF. The CDR3, as DNA: TGCGCCAGCAGACGGGGGACAGGGGTGTATGGCTACACCTTC.